A single sample gave rise to the 23 T cell receptor beta chains below, sequenced in a study of a mutant IDH1 vaccine in newly diagnosed glioma. These receptors have no known antigen. Time point here: week 23, last vaccination. Vaccination used 300 ug of mutant IDH1 20-mer peptide per dose, with topical imiquimod. Profiling relied on immunoSEQ multiplex PCR, and the TCRdb table lists in-frame clones only, not all of them. This table has 50,000 to 70,000 clones, under 90% appearing once. The specimen was PBMCs, collected from a glioma patient whose treatment included an IDH1 peptide vaccine. The receptors originated from a man aged 18 to 29 with glioma.

This clone appeared a few times. This rearrangement joins TRBV14 to TRBJ1-1; TRBD1 agrees at 7 bases. Germline V gene sequence: CDR1 SGHDN, CDR2 FVKESK. The CDR3 extends over 16 amino acids. V lost 3 bases, J lost 3 bases, and 10 bases stayed unmatched. CDR3: CASSQYYRGTDTEAFF. CDR3 coding DNA: TGTGCCAGCAGCCAGTATTACAGGGGCACGGACACTGAAGCTTTCTTT.

The chain joins TRBV30 to TRBJ2-7; 9 bases map to TRBD2. V was pared by 4 bases and J by 6 bases, with 4 bases of the junction left unmatched. This CDR3 spans 12 amino acids. Germline V gives CDR1 GTSNPN, CDR2 SVGIG (reference sequence). As DNA, the CDR3 is TGTGCCTGGACCGAGACTAGCGGCGAGCAGTACTTC. It specifies CAWTETSGEQYF.

The chain joins TRBV18 to TRBJ1-1; no definite D call. Germline V gives CDR1 KGHSH, CDR2 LQKENI. The CDR3 has 13 residues. The V end lost 2 bases, the J end lost 3 bases, and 7 bases lay between the germline ends. The CDR3 is CASSPFEDTEAFF. The CDR3 DNA reads as TGTGCCAGCTCACCATTCGAGGACACTGAAGCTTTCTTT.

The chain joins TRBV30 to TRBJ2-7; perhaps D is TRBD1 or TRBD2 (5 bases each). Germline V gene sequence: CDR1 GTSNPN, CDR2 SVGIG (reference sequence). The CDR3 consists of 16 residues. Trimming left V 2 bases short and J 2 bases short, with 19 bases between. The CDR3 sequence: CAWSSLEGTFPYEQYF. CDR3 nucleotide sequence: TGTGCCTGGAGTTCCCTAGAGGGGACGTTTCCCTACGAGCAGTACTTC.

The V gene is TRBV28, the J gene TRBJ1-4, with D maybe TRBD1 (6 bases). The germline V and J ends were trimmed by 6 bases and 8 bases, with 16 bases remaining between them. The CDR3 is 14 residues long. Germline assignment: CDR1 MDHEN and CDR2 SYDVKM. In DNA form, the CDR3 reads TGTGCCAGCAGCATCCCAGCCGACAGGGAAAAACTGTTTTTT. As protein: CASSIPADREKLFF.

This sequence joins TRBV27 and TRBJ1-5; 7 bases line up with TRBD1. The CDR3 has 17 amino acids. CDR1 MNHEY and CDR2 SMNVEV come from the germline V gene (reference sequence). V lost 5 bases and J lost 1; bases outside the gene matches: 11. The CDR3 reads CASSLTRQGGSNQPQHF. CDR3 coding DNA: TGTGCCAGCAGTCTAACACGACAGGGTGGAAGCAATCAGCCCCAGCATTTT.

This chain links TRBV6-1 with TRBJ1-3, with 7 positions matching TRBD1. CDR1 is MNHNS, CDR2 SASEGT, per germline. The length of the CDR3 is 15 residues. J was trimmed by 3 bases and V by 3 bases; bases with no gene match: 5. CDR3 amino acids: CASSETGFGGNTIYF. DNA of the CDR3: TGTGCCAGCAGTGAGACAGGGTTCGGTGGAAACACCATATATTTT.

J is TRBJ1-1 and V is TRBV14; D remains ambiguous. The germline V gene has CDR1 SGHDN and CDR2 FVKESK. Trimming pared 0 bases from V and 8 bases from J, leaving 13 bases between. This CDR3 has 14 amino acids. CDR3 amino acids: CASSQDGSLREAFF. The CDR3 nucleotides are TGTGCCAGCAGCCAAGATGGAAGTTTACGAGAAGCTTTCTTT.

V usage is TRBV9 and J usage is TRBJ1-3, with D perhaps TRBD1 (6 bases). Per germline, CDR1 SGDLS and CDR2 YYNGEE. The CDR3 is 17 residues long. The V end was cut by 0 bases, the J end by 0 bases, with 13 bases between. The CDR3 DNA is TGTGCCAGCAGCGTAGAGACACAGGGTGTCTCTGGAAACACCATATATTTT. This codes for CASSVETQGVSGNTIYF.

The chain combines TRBV18 with TRBJ2-7; TRBD1 matches 8 bases. The CDR3 has 14 residues. After removal of 3 bases from V and 2 bases from J, the junction contained 3 bases not matched to a gene. Germline CDR1 KGHSH, CDR2 LQKENI. In DNA form, the CDR3 reads TGTGCCAGCTCACCTAGGACAGGGACCTACGAGCAGTACTTC. Protein product: CASSPRTGTYEQYF. The full variable domain, rest sourced from reference TRBV18 and TRBJ2-7, is NAGVMQNPRHLVRRRGQEARLRCSPMKGHSHVYWYRQLPEEGLKFMVYLQKENIIDESGMPKERFSAEFPKEGPSILRIQQVVRGDSAAYFCASSPRTGTYEQYFGPGTRLTVT.

This chain uses TRBV4-3 with TRBJ1-2; TRBD1 might be the D (6 bases). The CDR3 runs 15 residues. The germline gives CDR1 LGHNA, CDR2 YSLEER. Between the trimmed V and J ends, which lost 2 bases and 4 bases, there was a span of 14 bases. In DNA form, the CDR3 reads TGCGCCAGCAGCCAACAGGGGAAATCAAGCTATGGCTACACCTTC. It is translated as CASSQQGKSSYGYTF.

This clone was recorded once. The chain recombines TRBV5-1 with TRBJ1-6, with 7 bases that match TRBD1. CDR1 is SGHRS and CDR2 is YFSETQ in the germline V gene. J gave up 6 bases and V 3 bases, and 6 bases lay outside the gene matches. This CDR3 contains 15 residues. The CDR3 DNA reads TGCGCCAGCAGCTCTACAGGGGTCGGTAATTCACCCCTCCACTTT. It codes for CASSSTGVGNSPLHF.

This chain connects TRBV29-1 to TRBJ2-2; maybe TRBD1 (7 bases). The CDR3 sequence is 15 residues long. From germline, CDR1 is SQVTM and CDR2 ANQGSEA. Deletions cut 3 bases from V and 4 bases from J, with 15 bases between. This CDR3 reads CSVEGNRGLTGELFF. As DNA, the CDR3 is TGCAGCGTTGAGGGTAACAGGGGACTCACCGGGGAGCTGTTTTTT.

The chain recombines TRBV19 with TRBJ2-3; D is unclear. From germline, CDR1 is LNHDA and CDR2 SQIVND (reference sequence). V shed 3 bases and J shed 6 bases, with 7 bases lying between them. This CDR3 is built from 12 residues. CDR3 sequence: CASSMGKDTQYF. CDR3 sequence (DNA): TGTGCCAGTAGTATGGGAAAGGATACGCAGTATTTT. Supplemented by reference TRBV19 and TRBJ2-3, the full variable domain reads DGGITQSPKYLFRKEGQNVTLSCEQNLNHDAMYWYRQDPGQGLRLIYYSQIVNDFQKGDIAEGYSVSREKKESFPLTVTSAQKNPTAFYLCASSMGKDTQYFGPGTRLTVL.

The chain combines TRBV12-5 with TRBJ1-1; tentatively, D is TRBD1 (6 bases). V was shortened by 5 bases and J by 3 bases, with 19 bases between the two germline ends. The germline V gene encodes CDR1 LGHNT and CDR2 FRNRAP. The CDR3 spans 16 residues. The CDR3: CASGRPIGGEDTEAFF. The CDR3 DNA is TGTGCTAGTGGTCGCCCTATCGGGGGCGAGGACACTGAAGCTTTCTTT.

V gene TRBV25-1 combines with J gene TRBJ1-1, with TRBD1 identical over 7 bases. CDR1 and CDR2 from the germline V gene are MGHDK and SYGVNS. With V trimmed by 2 bases and J by 3 bases, 3 bases remained unmatched. The CDR3 consists of 14 residues. CDR3 sequence: CASSEDREDTEAFF. CDR3 sequence (DNA): TGTGCCAGCAGTGAAGACAGGGAAGACACTGAAGCTTTCTTT.

This chain joins TRBV19 and TRBJ2-1; 7 nucleotides align to TRBD1. CDR3 length: 16 residues. V lost 1 base to trimming and J lost 2 bases; unmatched junction nucleotides: 5. Germline values: CDR1 LNHDA, CDR2 SQIVND (reference sequence). The CDR3 sequence is CASSIGTGVTYNEQFF. The DNA of the CDR3 is TGTGCCAGTAGTATAGGGACAGGAGTGACCTACAATGAGCAGTTCTTC.

The J gene is TRBJ1-5, the V gene TRBV7-9; D is uncertain. Germline V gene lookup returns CDR1 SEHNR and CDR2 FQNEAQ (reference sequence). This CDR3 is built from 14 residues. The V end lost 0 bases, the J end lost 5 bases, and 8 bases lay between the germline ends. CDR3 DNA sequence: TGTGCCAGCAGCTTAGCGCCCTCAGATCAGCCCCAGCATTTT. Translation gives CASSLAPSDQPQHF.

The V gene is TRBV5-1, the J gene TRBJ2-2, with D unresolved. The V end lost 4 bases, the J end lost 5 bases, and 12 bases lay between the germline ends. The germline V gene encodes CDR1 SGHRS and CDR2 YFSETQ. This CDR3 region has 14 residues. The CDR3 DNA is TGCGCCAGCAGCCGCAGAGGAGATACCGGGGAGCTGTTTTTT. Its protein is CASSRRGDTGELFF.

This rearrangement joins TRBV9 to TRBJ2-7; TRBD1 matches 8 bases. Germline lookup yields CDR1 SGDLS and CDR2 YYNGEE. Unmatched junction bases numbered 6, after V lost 4 bases and J lost 9 bases. This CDR3 comprises 12 residues. CDR3 residues: CASSNGQGGQYF. CDR3 coding DNA: TGTGCCAGCAGCAACGGACAGGGTGGGCAGTACTTC.

The chain carries TRBV13 and TRBJ1-2, with TRBD1 as a possible D gene (5 bases). Germline loops: CDR1 PRHDT, CDR2 FYEKMQ (reference sequence). Trimming removed 5 bases at V and 4 bases at J, with 8 bases between. The CDR3 has 12 residues. CDR3 coding DNA: TGTGCCAGCAGCGACACAGGCTATGGCTACACCTTC. It encodes CASSDTGYGYTF.

The chain carries TRBV13 and TRBJ2-3; a weak D match, TRBD2 (6 bases). Trimming pared 6 bases from V and 0 bases from J, leaving 22 bases between. This CDR3 region has 18 residues. The germline V gene encodes CDR1 PRHDT and CDR2 FYEKMQ (reference sequence). The CDR3 is CASRRGLAQLTSTDTQYF. CDR3 in DNA: TGTGCCAGCAGACGCGGCCTAGCGCAATTGACTAGCACAGATACGCAGTATTTT.

The J gene is TRBJ2-7, the V gene TRBV30; TRBD2 might be the D (5 bases). V was shortened by 2 bases and J by 2 bases, with 16 bases between the two germline ends. This CDR3 contains 15 residues. Per the germline V gene, CDR1 is GTSNPN and CDR2 is SVGIG (reference sequence). DNA of the CDR3: TGTGCCTGGAGTAGGGAGCTTACCCCACCCTACGAGCAGTACTTC. This gives the protein CAWSRELTPPYEQYF.